One and the same sample provided the 13 T cell receptor beta chains below, sequenced in a study of cytomegalovirus exposure and HLA in healthy donors. PCR amplification relied on 60 Vbeta primers (plus 13 Jbeta primers). Profiling relied on immunoSEQ multiplex PCR, and the TCRdb table lists in-frame clones only, not all of them. This table holds over 200,000 clones, 82% found once. Sequencing was performed on PBMCs. These receptors all come from a woman aged 40 to 55 in good health and CMV-seronegative.

The rearrangement uses TRBV5-4 and TRBJ2-7; 8 bases are shared with TRBD1. The CDR3 covers 14 residues. V trimming: 3 bases; J trimming: 3 bases; junction bases outside the gene matches: 5. Germline V gene sequence: CDR1 SGHNT, CDR2 YYREEE (reference sequence). DNA for the CDR3: TGTGCCAGCAGCTCGGCGACAGGGGACTACGAGCAGTACTTC. Amino acids: CASSSATGDYEQYF.

With regard to this clone: Relative to the germline gene, one junction end is altered; a read error may explain this. The V gene is TRBV4-1, the J gene TRBJ1-5; no firm D call. CDR1 MGHRA and CDR2 YSYEKL come from the germline V gene. This CDR3 is built from 13 residues. The CDR3 here is CAGSQVGKQPQHF. The CDR3 region has the DNA TGCGCCGGCAGCCAAGTCGGGAAACAGCCCCAGCATTTT.

This chain connects TRBV7-3 to TRBJ2-7; 7 bases align to TRBD1. Germline V gene data show CDR1 as SGHTA and CDR2 as FQGTGA. The CDR3 loop spans 15 amino acids. Unmatched junction bases numbered 13, after V lost 7 bases and J lost 4 bases. The CDR3 DNA sequence: TGTGCCAGCATTTGCGTAGGGGGCACCCGATACGAGCAGTACTTC. Protein: CASICVGGTRYEQYF.

This clone came up a few times. The chain employs TRBV6-5 and TRBJ2-3; TRBD2 is a possible D gene (6 bases). V was pared by 0 bases and J by 4 bases, with 8 bases between. Per the germline V gene, CDR1 is MNHEY and CDR2 is SVGAGI. This CDR3 is built from 14 residues. CDR3 region: CASSYSLASDTQYF. Here the CDR3 DNA reads TGTGCCAGCAGTTACTCACTAGCTTCAGATACGCAGTATTTT.

This clone has only a few counts. The chain has TRBV18 and TRBJ2-7; D is possibly TRBD2 (7 bases). V lost 3 bases and J lost 6, with 12 bases in between. The CDR3 sequence is 13 residues long. Looked up from germline, CDR1 is KGHSH and CDR2 is LQKENI. The CDR3 DNA is TGTGCCAGCTCACCGGGGGGGCTAGCCGAGCAGTACTTC. This codes for CASSPGGLAEQYF.

This chain connects TRBV9 to TRBJ2-1; 9 bases line up with TRBD1. The ends lost 0 bases at V and 12 bases at J; junction bases unmatched: 10. The CDR3 runs 15 residues. Germline V CDR1 and CDR2: SGDLS, YYNGEE. The CDR3 DNA reads TGTGCCAGCAGCGTAGAACTCGGACAGGGGCAGTGGCAGTTCTTC. This codes for CASSVELGQGQWQFF.

This clone appeared a single time. The V gene is TRBV28, the J gene TRBJ1-1, with D unclear. Trimming removed 5 bases at V and 1 base at J, with 14 bases between. The CDR3 extends over 15 amino acids. Germline V CDR1 and CDR2: MDHEN, SYDVKM. CDR3 protein: CASSRAGWGNTEAFF. Here the CDR3 DNA reads TGTGCCAGCAGTCGGGCGGGGTGGGGGAACACTGAAGCTTTCTTT.

The J gene is TRBJ2-7, the V gene TRBV5-1, with D tentatively TRBD2 (6 bases). Looked up from germline, CDR1 is SGHRS and CDR2 is YFSETQ. The CDR3 is 14 amino acids. Deletions cut 1 base from V and 0 bases from J, with 8 bases between. The CDR3 reads CASSLPGDSYEQYF. CDR3 nucleotide sequence: TGCGCCAGCAGCTTGCCGGGGGACTCCTACGAGCAGTACTTC.

The J gene is TRBJ2-7, the V gene TRBV2; 7 positions match TRBD1. CDR3 length equals 15 residues. The ends lost 6 bases at V and 1 base at J; junction bases unmatched: 9. CDR1 SNHLY and CDR2 FYNNEI come from the germline V gene. CDR3 amino acids: CASSVDRERSYEQYF. The CDR3 DNA sequence: TGTGCCAGCAGCGTCGACAGGGAGAGATCCTACGAGCAGTACTTC.

This chain uses TRBV27 with TRBJ1-1; D gene uncertain. Germline-derived CDR1 and CDR2 are MNHEY and SMNVEV (reference sequence). V was clipped by 6 bases and J by 0 bases, with 14 bases between them. The CDR3 has 15 amino acids. The CDR3 protein is CASSFSGSVNTEAFF. The CDR3 DNA sequence: TGTGCCAGCAGCTTCTCAGGATCGGTGAACACTGAAGCTTTCTTT.

The V gene is TRBV25-1, the J gene TRBJ1-1; tentative D call: TRBD1 (6 bases). The CDR3 consists of 15 residues. Germline loops: CDR1 MGHDK, CDR2 SYGVNS. V shed 6 bases and J shed 6 bases, with 20 bases lying between them. CDR3 region: CASSALGAPDAEAFF. CDR3 coding DNA: TGTGCCAGCAGCGCCCTGGGGGCCCCGGACGCTGAAGCTTTCTTT.

This clone was observed a handful of times. The chain combines TRBV19 with TRBJ2-4, with 7 bases that match TRBD1. Trimming cost V 3 bases and J 0 bases; bases outside gene matches: 5. Per the germline V gene, CDR1 is LNHDA and CDR2 is SQIVND (reference sequence). There are 16 residues in the CDR3. CDR3 protein: CASSIGQELAKNIQYF. In nucleotides, the CDR3 is TGTGCCAGTAGTATTGGACAGGAGCTAGCCAAAAACATTCAGTACTTC.

The V and J genes are TRBV2 and TRBJ2-7; 7 bases fit TRBD2. Germline values: CDR1 SNHLY, CDR2 FYNNEI. The CDR3 contains 11 residues. With V trimmed by 4 bases and J by 7 bases, 1 base remained unmatched. The CDR3 DNA reads TGTGCCAGCAGTGGGACTAGAGAGCAGTACTTC. Its protein product is CASSGTREQYF.